One and the same sample provided the 17 T cell receptor beta chains below, sequenced in a study of blood T cell repertoires in COVID-19. Assay: immunoSEQ multiplex PCR; the TCRdb copy retains only in-frame clones and omits some. The sample has under 110,000 clones, 85% seen once. Sequenced input: peripheral blood. These TCRs come from a woman aged 65 to 85 with active or convalescent COVID-19.

The rearrangement joins TRBV20-1 to TRBJ1-2; 7 nucleotides align to TRBD1. The V gene end was trimmed by 3 bases and the J gene end by 8 bases; junction bases not matched to a gene: 12. CDR3 length: 14 amino acids. CDR1 is DFQATT, CDR2 SNEGSKA, per germline (reference sequence). CDR3: CSASRRTGRKGYTF. The CDR3 nucleotides are TGCAGTGCTAGTAGGAGGACAGGACGAAAGGGCTACACCTTC.

The chain has TRBV5-4 and TRBJ1-2; 9 nucleotides align to TRBD1. The CDR3 has 15 amino acids. The germline gives CDR1 SGHNT, CDR2 YYREEE (reference sequence). Germline trimming cut 3 bases from V and 4 bases from J; bases unmatched to any gene: 7. The CDR3 DNA reads as TGTGCCAGCAGCTCTCCAGGGGGACAGGGCTATGGCTACACCTTC. It translates to CASSSPGGQGYGYTF. Supplemented by reference TRBV5-4 and TRBJ1-2, the full variable domain reads ETGVTQSPTHLIKTRGQQVTLRCSSQSGHNTVSWYQQALGQGPQFIFQYYREEENGRGNFPPRFSGLQFPNYSSELNVNALELDDSALYLCASSSPGGQGYGYTFGSGTRLTVV.

This clone has only one observation. The chain has TRBV6-2 or TRBV6-3 and TRBJ2-2; 12 bases align to TRBD2. CDR1 is MNHEY, CDR2 SVGEGT, per germline. Losses at the gene ends were 2 bases for V and 9 bases for J; bases not matched to a gene: 1. This CDR3 has 14 residues. CDR3 sequence: CASSYGTSGRELFF. The CDR3 coding sequence is TGTGCCAGCAGTTACGGGACTAGCGGGCGGGAGCTGTTTTTT.

The chain carries TRBV5-1 and TRBJ2-3; TRBD2 agrees at 13 bases. CDR1 is SGHRS and CDR2 is YFSETQ in the germline V gene. The CDR3 length is 16 residues. J was trimmed by 5 bases and V by 0 bases; bases with no gene match: 3. CDR3 sequence reads: CASSLGRTSGGDTQYF. In nucleotides, the CDR3 is TGCGCCAGCAGCTTGGGTAGGACTAGCGGGGGAGATACGCAGTATTTT.

V is TRBV18 and J is TRBJ2-3; 8 bases are shared with TRBD1. Germline values: CDR1 KGHSH, CDR2 LQKENI. Trimming cost V 5 bases and J 0 bases; bases outside gene matches: 10. CDR3 size: 17 residues. The CDR3: CASSADRAHPSTDTQYF. In DNA, the CDR3 is TGTGCCAGCTCAGCGGACAGGGCACATCCTAGCACAGATACGCAGTATTTT.

This clone was counted a single time. The V and J genes are TRBV27 and TRBJ2-1; a weak D match, TRBD2 (5 bases). The CDR3 has 14 amino acids. The germline CDR1 and CDR2 sequences are MNHEY and SMNVEV (reference sequence). The V and J ends lost 10 bases and 4 bases respectively, with 17 bases between them. The CDR3: CATSVLGDYNEQFF. The CDR3 region has the DNA TGTGCCACCTCAGTACTGGGAGATTACAATGAGCAGTTCTTC.

This clone showed up just once. The chain joins TRBV24-1 to TRBJ2-2; 10 bases align to TRBD1. Germline assignment: CDR1 KGHDR and CDR2 SFDVKD. This CDR3 has 15 residues. With V trimmed by 3 bases and J by 6 bases, 3 bases remained unmatched. In DNA form, the CDR3 reads TGTGCCACCAGTGATCCTGGACAGGGGGCCGGGGAGCTGTTTTTT. This codes for CATSDPGQGAGELFF.

Only one count was recorded for this clone. This chain connects TRBV4-1 to TRBJ2-7; 9 bases align to TRBD2. V trimming: 3 bases; J trimming: 3 bases; junction bases outside the gene matches: 15. This CDR3 contains 18 residues. Per the germline V gene, CDR1 is MGHRA and CDR2 is YSYEKL. The CDR3 region is CASSQNPRDSGRNYEQYF. Written as DNA, the CDR3 is TGCGCCAGCAGCCAGAATCCCCGGGACAGCGGGAGGAACTACGAGCAGTACTTC.

Here the CDR3 DNA reads TGTGCCAGCAGTTACACTCCGGGACATAATAATTCACCCCTCCACTTT. Protein: CASSYTPGHNNSPLHF. The chain links TRBV6-5 to TRBJ1-6, with D possibly matching TRBD1 (6 bases). Germline V gene sequence: CDR1 MNHEY, CDR2 SVGAGI. V lost 2 bases to trimming and J lost 5 bases, with 13 bases between them. CDR3 size: 16 residues.

V and J are TRBV11-2 and TRBJ2-7; TRBD2 matches 7 bases. Germline trimming cut 5 bases from V and 5 bases from J; bases unmatched to any gene: 9. The germline gives CDR1 SGHAT, CDR2 FQNNGV. This CDR3 contains 14 residues. The CDR3 DNA is TGTGCCAGCAGCCCAAGAATGGGGGGGAACGAGCAGTACTTC. It translates to CASSPRMGGNEQYF.

The chain links TRBV4-3 to TRBJ1-1; D call uncertain. The length of the CDR3 is 15 residues. Per the germline V gene, CDR1 is LGHNA and CDR2 is YSLEER. Deletions cut 2 bases from V and 5 bases from J, with 15 bases between. In DNA, the CDR3 is TGCGCCAGCAGCCAAATCCTAGGCGGCCGTACTGAAGCTTTCTTT. It yields the protein CASSQILGGRTEAFF.

The CDR3 loop is CASSLMSGVEQYF. CDR3 DNA: TGTGCCAGCAGCTTAATGTCGGGGGTCGAGCAGTACTTC. This sequence joins TRBV7-9 and TRBJ2-7, with a possible D match to TRBD2 (6 bases). Germline CDR1 SEHNR, CDR2 FQNEAQ (reference sequence). The CDR3 runs to 13 residues. V dropped 2 bases and J dropped 6 bases, with 11 bases sitting between them. The whole variable domain, filled in from reference TRBV7-9 and TRBJ2-7, reads DTGVSQNPRHKITKRGQNVTFRCDPISEHNRLYWYRQTLGQGPEFLTYFQNEAQLEKSRLLSDRFSAERPKGSFSTLEIQRTEQGDSAMYLCASSLMSGVEQYFGPGTRLTVT.

V gene TRBV5-1 combines with J gene TRBJ2-3; 9 nucleotides agree with TRBD2. Losses at the gene ends were 0 bases for V and 4 bases for J; bases not matched to a gene: 6. This CDR3 is built from 16 residues. Germline-derived CDR1 and CDR2 are SGHRS and YFSETQ. Here the CDR3 reads CASSLGLAGESDTQYF. The CDR3 DNA sequence: TGCGCCAGCAGCTTGGGGTTAGCGGGGGAATCAGATACGCAGTATTTT.

The chain joins TRBV18 to TRBJ2-3; a weak D match, TRBD1 (6 bases). CDR1 KGHSH and CDR2 LQKENI come from the germline V gene. The CDR3 runs to 15 residues. The germline V and J ends were trimmed by 5 bases and 2 bases, with 14 bases remaining between them. CDR3 in DNA: TGTGCCAGCTCAACGGACAGTACCACCACAGATACGCAGTATTTT. As protein: CASSTDSTTTDTQYF.

The chain employs TRBV19 and TRBJ1-5; the match to TRBD1 covers 7 bases. The CDR3 consists of 13 residues. With 5 bases clipped from V and 6 bases from J, the junction kept 4 bases outside the gene matches. Germline CDR1 is LNHDA and CDR2 is SQIVND (reference sequence). CDR3 nucleotide sequence: TGTGCCAGTAGTCCGAACAGGGGTCAGCCCCAGCATTTT. This gives the protein CASSPNRGQPQHF.

V is TRBV7-9 and J is TRBJ2-1; D call uncertain. This CDR3 contains 14 residues. Germline CDR1 and CDR2: SEHNR and FQNEAQ (reference sequence). The germline V and J ends were trimmed by 3 bases and 3 bases, with 9 bases remaining between them. CDR3 protein: CASSFSTGYNEQFF. CDR3 in DNA: TGTGCCAGCAGCTTCTCGACTGGCTACAATGAGCAGTTCTTC.

The V and J genes are TRBV19 and TRBJ1-5; D gene unclear. CDR1 is LNHDA, CDR2 SQIVND, per germline (reference sequence). This CDR3 is 13 amino acids long. V was clipped by 2 bases and J by 5 bases, with 7 bases between them. The chain's CDR3 is CASSITAYQPQHF. The CDR3 coding sequence is TGTGCCAGTAGTATAACAGCTTATCAGCCCCAGCATTTT.